Listed below are T cell receptor beta chains from one sample, sequenced in a study of Graves' ophthalmopathy and Graves' hyperthyroidism. TCRdb processed the multiplex PCR reads anew with MiXCR; each CDR3 protein has one entry. The sample contains 600,000 to 700,000 distinct CDR3 sequences, over 40% of which appear only once. Sequencing used peripheral blood. The receptors come from an adult man with Graves' ophthalmopathy. The CDR3 runs from the conserved cysteine through the conserved F or W. The order of the fields is CDR3 length, V gene, clone size, J gene, CDR3 protein. The size field is filled for only some rows; it gives once, few, many or a size class.

CDR3 length: 15
V gene: TRBV6-6
clone size: many
J gene: TRBJ2-7
CDR3 protein: CASSYSTGRRYEQYF

CDR3 length: 14
V gene: TRBV11-2
clone size: few
J gene: TRBJ1-1
CDR3 protein: CASSPLGGNTEAFF

CDR3 length: 13
V gene: TRBV2
clone size: few
J gene: TRBJ1-1
CDR3 protein: CASSEGTGTEAFF

CDR3 length: 13
V gene: TRBV25-1
clone size: .
J gene: TRBJ2-2
CDR3 protein: CAWSAGGGGELFF

CDR3 length: 14
V gene: TRBV6-2/TRBV6-3
clone size: .
J gene: TRBJ2-3
CDR3 protein: CASSYSTGPDTQYF

CDR3 length: 15
V gene: TRBV5-6
clone size: many
J gene: TRBJ1-5
CDR3 protein: CASSFFSRNDQPQHF

CDR3 length: 14
V gene: TRBV7-3
clone size: .
J gene: TRBJ2-7
CDR3 protein: CASSLGQGSNEQYF

CDR3 length: 15
V gene: TRBV7-9
clone size: many
J gene: TRBJ1-1
CDR3 protein: CASSLQNRGNTEAFF

CDR3 length: 15
V gene: TRBV2
clone size: .
J gene: TRBJ2-7
CDR3 protein: CASSLARVRGYEQYF

CDR3 length: 13
V gene: TRBV2
clone size: .
J gene: TRBJ2-7
CDR3 protein: CASSAKQSYEQYF

CDR3 length: 16
V gene: TRBV19
clone size: .
J gene: TRBJ1-1
CDR3 protein: CASSRVRGQLNTEAFF

CDR3 length: 17
V gene: TRBV9
clone size: many
J gene: TRBJ1-3
CDR3 protein: CASSSTGTEHYGNTIYF

CDR3 length: 13
V gene: TRBV12-3/TRBV12-4
clone size: many
J gene: TRBJ1-5
CDR3 protein: CASSFYSNQPQHF

CDR3 length: 14
V gene: TRBV2
clone size: .
J gene: TRBJ2-7
CDR3 protein: CASRYGDRKYEQYF

CDR3 length: 14
V gene: TRBV7-2
clone size: many
J gene: TRBJ1-1
CDR3 protein: CASSLGQINTEAFF

CDR3 length: 17
V gene: TRBV13
clone size: many
J gene: TRBJ1-6
CDR3 protein: CASSLGAGSSANSPLHF

CDR3 length: 17
V gene: TRBV10-3
clone size: .
J gene: TRBJ1-1
CDR3 protein: CASTIVGATRRGTEAFF

CDR3 length: 15
V gene: TRBV7-6
clone size: .
J gene: TRBJ1-2
CDR3 protein: CASSLGTEGNYGYTF

CDR3 length: 15
V gene: TRBV7-9
clone size: many
J gene: TRBJ2-2
CDR3 protein: CASSLARGLTGELFF

CDR3 length: 14
V gene: TRBV6-2/TRBV6-3
clone size: many
J gene: TRBJ1-5
CDR3 protein: CASSLQGASQPQHF

CDR3 length: 18
V gene: TRBV12-3/TRBV12-4
clone size: few
J gene: TRBJ1-5
CDR3 protein: CASSRRDRGSYSNQPQHF

CDR3 length: 13
V gene: TRBV10-3
clone size: .
J gene: TRBJ1-4
CDR3 protein: CAISGTANEKLFF

CDR3 length: 12
V gene: TRBV9
clone size: many
J gene: TRBJ1-6
CDR3 protein: CASSVGAPPLHF

CDR3 length: 17
V gene: TRBV4-1
clone size: few
J gene: TRBJ1-5
CDR3 protein: CASSLEPGTGNNQPQHF

CDR3 length: 15
V gene: TRBV29-1
clone size: .
J gene: TRBJ1-1
CDR3 protein: CSVSGSGGRNTEAFF

CDR3 length: 15
V gene: TRBV20-1
clone size: .
J gene: TRBJ1-2
CDR3 protein: CSARDGGGHSYGYTF

CDR3 length: 18
V gene: TRBV12-3/TRBV12-4
clone size: many
J gene: TRBJ1-6
CDR3 protein: CASSFWGARGAENSPLHF

CDR3 length: 15
V gene: TRBV11-2
clone size: few
J gene: TRBJ2-5
CDR3 protein: CASSSSRGTRETQYF

CDR3 length: 18
V gene: TRBV2
clone size: .
J gene: TRBJ1-2
CDR3 protein: CASSLKPGTGGPLYGYTF

CDR3 length: 14
V gene: TRBV6-1
clone size: many
J gene: TRBJ1-1
CDR3 protein: CASSEEGLYTEAFF

CDR3 length: 18
V gene: TRBV12-3/TRBV12-4
clone size: .
J gene: TRBJ1-2
CDR3 protein: CASSLDRRQGGIQEGYTF

CDR3 length: 14
V gene: TRBV2
clone size: many
J gene: TRBJ1-1
CDR3 protein: CASSGAPMNTEAFF

CDR3 length: 15
V gene: TRBV5-1
clone size: .
J gene: TRBJ2-2
CDR3 protein: CASTTGPLNTGELFF

CDR3 length: 12
V gene: TRBV29-1
clone size: many
J gene: TRBJ2-5
CDR3 protein: CSVLTLQETQYF

CDR3 length: 15
V gene: TRBV10-3
clone size: once
J gene: TRBJ1-1
CDR3 protein: CASSYSTWKVTEAFF

CDR3 length: 12
V gene: TRBV25-1
clone size: few
J gene: TRBJ1-4
CDR3 protein: CAWSVQDEKLFF

CDR3 length: 13
V gene: TRBV12-3/TRBV12-4
clone size: few
J gene: TRBJ2-7
CDR3 protein: CASNTGAHYEQYF

CDR3 length: 16
V gene: TRBV7-9
clone size: .
J gene: TRBJ2-2
CDR3 protein: CASSSGGAWSTGELFF

CDR3 length: 15
V gene: TRBV10-2
clone size: many
J gene: TRBJ1-2
CDR3 protein: CASGPRDSPFFGYTF

CDR3 length: 12
V gene: TRBV10-3
clone size: many
J gene: TRBJ1-6
CDR3 protein: CASRGLNSPLHF

CDR3 length: 14
V gene: TRBV19
clone size: many
J gene: TRBJ1-2
CDR3 protein: CASNLLVRDYGYTF

CDR3 length: 16
V gene: TRBV2
clone size: .
J gene: TRBJ1-4
CDR3 protein: CASSVSTGLANEKLLF

CDR3 length: 15
V gene: TRBV9
clone size: few
J gene: TRBJ2-3
CDR3 protein: CASSVRGQVTDTQYF

CDR3 length: 14
V gene: TRBV12-3/TRBV12-4
clone size: few
J gene: TRBJ2-5
CDR3 protein: CASRVGPYQETQYF

CDR3 length: 14
V gene: TRBV4-1
clone size: .
J gene: TRBJ1-1
CDR3 protein: CASSQEFGNTEAFF

CDR3 length: 14
V gene: TRBV20-1
clone size: many
J gene: TRBJ2-5
CDR3 protein: CSARPQGARETQYF

CDR3 length: 12
V gene: TRBV12-3/TRBV12-4
clone size: .
J gene: TRBJ2-7
CDR3 protein: CASRETGGEQHF